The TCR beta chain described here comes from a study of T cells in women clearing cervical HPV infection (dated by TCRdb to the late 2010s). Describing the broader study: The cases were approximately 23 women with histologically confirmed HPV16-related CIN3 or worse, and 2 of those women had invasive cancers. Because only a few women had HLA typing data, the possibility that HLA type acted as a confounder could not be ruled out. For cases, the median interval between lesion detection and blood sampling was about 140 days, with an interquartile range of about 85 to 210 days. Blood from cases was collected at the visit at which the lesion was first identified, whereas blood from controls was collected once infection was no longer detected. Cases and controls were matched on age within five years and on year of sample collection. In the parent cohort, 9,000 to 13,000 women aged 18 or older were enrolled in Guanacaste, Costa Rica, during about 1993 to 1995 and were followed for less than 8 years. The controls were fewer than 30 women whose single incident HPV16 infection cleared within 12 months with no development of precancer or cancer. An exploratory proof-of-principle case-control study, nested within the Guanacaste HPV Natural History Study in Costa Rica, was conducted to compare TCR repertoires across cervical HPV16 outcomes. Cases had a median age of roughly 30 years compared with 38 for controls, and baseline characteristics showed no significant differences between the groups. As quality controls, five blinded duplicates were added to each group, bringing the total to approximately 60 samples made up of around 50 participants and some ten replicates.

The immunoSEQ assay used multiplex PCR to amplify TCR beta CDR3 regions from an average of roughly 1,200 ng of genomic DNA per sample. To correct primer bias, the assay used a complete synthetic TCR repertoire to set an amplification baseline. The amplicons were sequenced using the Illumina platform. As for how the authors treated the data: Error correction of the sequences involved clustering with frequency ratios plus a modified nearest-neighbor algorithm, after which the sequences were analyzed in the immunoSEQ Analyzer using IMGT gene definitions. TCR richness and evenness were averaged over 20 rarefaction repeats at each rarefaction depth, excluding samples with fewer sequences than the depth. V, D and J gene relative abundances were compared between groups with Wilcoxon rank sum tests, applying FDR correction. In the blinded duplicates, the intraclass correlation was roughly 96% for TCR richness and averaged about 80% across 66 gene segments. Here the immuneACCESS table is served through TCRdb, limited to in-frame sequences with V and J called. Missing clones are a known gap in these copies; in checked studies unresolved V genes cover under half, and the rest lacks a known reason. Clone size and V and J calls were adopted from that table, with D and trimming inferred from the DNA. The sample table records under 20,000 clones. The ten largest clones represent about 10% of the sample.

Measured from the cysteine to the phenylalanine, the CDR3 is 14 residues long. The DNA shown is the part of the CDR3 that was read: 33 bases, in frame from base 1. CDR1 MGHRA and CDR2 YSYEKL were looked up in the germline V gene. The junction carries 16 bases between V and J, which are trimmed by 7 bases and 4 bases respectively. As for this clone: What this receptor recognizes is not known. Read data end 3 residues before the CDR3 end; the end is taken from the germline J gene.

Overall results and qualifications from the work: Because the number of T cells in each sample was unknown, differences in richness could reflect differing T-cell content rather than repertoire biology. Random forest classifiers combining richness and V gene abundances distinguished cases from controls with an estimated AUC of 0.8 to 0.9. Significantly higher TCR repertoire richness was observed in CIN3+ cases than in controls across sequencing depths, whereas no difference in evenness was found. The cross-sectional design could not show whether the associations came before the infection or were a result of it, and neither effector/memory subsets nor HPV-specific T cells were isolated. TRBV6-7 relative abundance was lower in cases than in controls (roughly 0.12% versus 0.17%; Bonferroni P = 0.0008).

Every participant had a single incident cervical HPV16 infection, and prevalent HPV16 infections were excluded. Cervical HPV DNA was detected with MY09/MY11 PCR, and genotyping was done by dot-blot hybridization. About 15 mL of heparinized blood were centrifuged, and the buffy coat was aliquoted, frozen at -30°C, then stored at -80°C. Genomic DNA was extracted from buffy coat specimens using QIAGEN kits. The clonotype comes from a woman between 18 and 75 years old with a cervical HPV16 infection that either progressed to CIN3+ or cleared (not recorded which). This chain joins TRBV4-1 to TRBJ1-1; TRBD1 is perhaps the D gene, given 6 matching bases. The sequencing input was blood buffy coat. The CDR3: CASTAGVLTTEAFF. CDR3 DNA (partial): TGCGCCAGCACCGCAGGGGTTTTGACCACTGAA.